A selection of T cell receptor beta chains follows, all from one sample in a study of cytomegalovirus exposure and HLA in healthy donors. TCRdb's table, derived via immunoSEQ multiplex PCR, lists solely in-frame clones and lacks some. Among 100,000 or so clones listed, 65% to 90% were seen once. The specimen was PBMCs. Receptor source: a man aged 25 to 45 in good health and CMV-seropositive. Each CDR3 is given with its conserved first and last residue. Each record gives: clone size, J gene, V gene, D gene, CDR3 DNA, CDR3 protein. D genes are given only for firm matches. Clone size is given for some rows only: seen once, a few or many times, or a class if the clone is expanded.

-,TRBJ1-1,TRBV30,-,TGTGCCTGGGGCCACCAGGGGCTTTTGAACACTGAAGCTTTCTTT,CAWGHQGLLNTEAFF
-,TRBJ2-7,TRBV5-4,TRBD2,TGTGCCAGCAGCTTGATCAGCGGGGGTTACGAGCAGTACTTC,CASSLISGGYEQYF
few,TRBJ1-5,TRBV21-1,-,TGTGCCAGCAGCAAAGAAAATCGCAGGGGCAATCAGCCCCAGCATTTT,CASSKENRRGNQPQHF
once,TRBJ1-6,TRBV28,-,TGTGCCAGTACCCCAGCAGGGGCTATCTCACCCCTCCACTTT,CASTPAGAISPLHF
few,TRBJ1-1,TRBV28,TRBD1,TGTGCCAGCAGCCGCGGGACAGAATCAACCACTGAAGCTTTCTTT,CASSRGTESTTEAFF
-,TRBJ2-2,TRBV5-1,TRBD2,TGCGCCAGTAGCCGGGCTTCGGCGGGAGTAACGAACACCGGGGAGCTGTTTTTT,CASSRASAGVTNTGELFF
-,TRBJ2-7,TRBV14,TRBD1,TGTGCCAGCAGCCAAGCGTTCGGGACAGGGGGACACGAGCAGTACTTC,CASSQAFGTGGHEQYF
-,TRBJ1-4,TRBV27,-,TGTGCCAGCAGTGACCAGAAGGGAGACATTAATGAAAAACTGTTTTTT,CASSDQKGDINEKLFF
-,TRBJ1-1,TRBV2,-,TGTGCCAGTAGGGGGTCGAAGCCAATGAACACTGAAGCTTTCTTT,CASRGSKPMNTEAFF
-,TRBJ1-5,TRBV2,-,TGTGCCAGCAGTGACAGGGATCGGCATAGCAATCAGCCCCAGCATTTT,CASSDRDRHSNQPQHF
-,TRBJ1-4,TRBV23-1,TRBD1,TGCGCCAGCAGTCAACCGTTGACAGGGGGGGGGACTAATGAAAAACTGTTTTTT,CASSQPLTGGGTNEKLFF
-,TRBJ1-1,TRBV6-5,-,TGTGCCAGCAGTGGAATGGTGGGGCGGGGGACTGAAGCTTTCTTT,CASSGMVGRGTEAFF
few,TRBJ1-2,TRBV10-1,-,TGCGCCAGCAGTCTGGACACGGGTGGCTCTGGCTACACCTTC,CASSLDTGGSGYTF
-,TRBJ1-1,TRBV30,-,TGTGCCTGGACCCAGGGTGGGATGGCTGAAGCTTTCTTT,CAWTQGGMAEAFF
-,TRBJ1-6,TRBV5-1,-,TGCGCCAGCAGCCTACAGGGTTCCTATAATTCACCCCTCCACTTT,CASSLQGSYNSPLHF
-,TRBJ2-7,TRBV28,TRBD1,TGTGCCAGCAGCGCCGCGGGACAGGTCGACGAGCAGTACTTC,CASSAAGQVDEQYF
-,TRBJ2-5,TRBV7-8,TRBD1,TGTGCCAGCAGCCCTAGACAGGGGCAAGAGACCCAGTACTTC,CASSPRQGQETQYF
-,TRBJ2-6,TRBV28,-,TGTGCCAGCAGCCACAGAGAATCTCTGGGGGCCAACGTCCTGACTTTC,CASSHRESLGANVLTF
-,TRBJ2-6,TRBV1,-,TGCACCAGCAGCCCAAATCCGGGACAGCCTACAACCTCTGGGGCCAACGTCCTGACTTTC,CTSSPNPGQPTTSGANVLTF
few,TRBJ2-5,TRBV7-7,-,TGTGCCAGCAGCTTATTATCTCCAGAGACCCAGTACTTC,CASSLLSPETQYF
-,TRBJ1-1,TRBV10-3,-,TGTGCCATCAGGGGGGGGCCCGGGGACACTGAAGCTTTCTTT,CAIRGGPGDTEAFF
-,TRBJ2-7,TRBV27,TRBD1,TGTGCCAGCAGTCTCATACAGGGGTTAGGCTACGAGCAGTACTTC,CASSLIQGLGYEQYF
-,TRBJ2-5,TRBV27,TRBD2,TGTGCCAGCAGTCCCTGGGCTAGCGGGGCCCCAGAGACCCAGTACTTC,CASSPWASGAPETQYF
-,TRBJ1-1,TRBV29-1,TRBD1,TGCAGCGTTGAGGTCAGGGGGTTAGGTGAAGCTTTCTTT,CSVEVRGLGEAFF
few,TRBJ1-1,TRBV30,-,TGTGCCTGGAGTCCTCCCAGGATCCAGAACACTGAAGCTTTCTTT,CAWSPPRIQNTEAFF
-,TRBJ2-2,TRBV14,TRBD2,TGTGCCAGCAGACAAGATAGAGCGGGAGGGCAGAACACCGGGGAGCTGTTTTTT,CASRQDRAGGQNTGELFF
-,TRBJ2-2,TRBV5-1,TRBD2,TGCGCCAGCAGTTGGACTAGCGGGGGCACCGGGGAGCTGTTTTTT,CASSWTSGGTGELFF
-,TRBJ2-7,TRBV5-1,-,TGCGCCAGCACCTCAGGGGCGGGAGAATTCTACGAGCAGTACTTC,CASTSGAGEFYEQYF
-,TRBJ2-5,TRBV10-3,-,TGTGCCATCAGTGAGTCAGGGGCAGGGGTTGAGCAGTACTTC,CAISESGAGVEQYF
-,TRBJ2-3,TRBV5-1,-,TGCGCCAGCAGCTTGGTTAGCATAGATACGCAGTATTTT,CASSLVSIDTQYF
-,TRBJ2-7,TRBV4-1,-,TGCGCCAGCAGCCCCGGTCCACGGGGATCCTACGAGCAGTACTTC,CASSPGPRGSYEQYF
-,TRBJ1-1,TRBV5-1,TRBD1,TGCGCCAGCAGCTCACGGACAGGTGGGACTGAAGCTTTCTTT,CASSSRTGGTEAFF
few,TRBJ2-2,TRBV15,-,TGTGCCACCAGCAGAGTTATCTTCTTAGAGCTGTTTTTT,CATSRVIFLELFF
-,TRBJ1-2,TRBV5-4,-,TGTGCCAGCAGCCCCGTCAGGAGGGAAGCTGGCTACACCTTC,CASSPVRREAGYTF
-,TRBJ2-1,TRBV5-1,TRBD1,TGCGCCAGCAGCCAGGACAGGGGAGGTGCGGATGAGCAGTTCTTC,CASSQDRGGADEQFF
-,TRBJ1-5,TRBV4-1,-,TGCGCCAGCAGCCAAGAAGAGGGGGGGAATCAGCCCCAGCATTTT,CASSQEEGGNQPQHF